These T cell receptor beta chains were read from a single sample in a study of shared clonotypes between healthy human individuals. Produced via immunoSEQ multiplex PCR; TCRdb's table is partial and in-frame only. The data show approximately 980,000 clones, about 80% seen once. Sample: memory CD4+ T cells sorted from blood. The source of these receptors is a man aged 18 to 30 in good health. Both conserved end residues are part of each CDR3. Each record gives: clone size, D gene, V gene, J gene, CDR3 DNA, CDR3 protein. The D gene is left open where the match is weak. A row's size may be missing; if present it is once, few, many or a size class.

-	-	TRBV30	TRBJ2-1	TGTGCCTGGAGTGTACTTGGGGGATCCTACAATGAGCAGTTCTTC	CAWSVLGGSYNEQFF
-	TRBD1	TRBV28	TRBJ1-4	TGTGCCAGCGCAGGGACAGTTAATGAAAAACTGTTTTTT	CASAGTVNEKLFF
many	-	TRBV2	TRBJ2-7	TGTGCCAGCAGTAAGACTTACGAGCAGTACTTC	CASSKTYEQYF
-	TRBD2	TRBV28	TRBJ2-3	TGTGCCAGCAGTTCGGCTAGCGGGGTTGGAGATACGCAGTATTTT	CASSSASGVGDTQYF
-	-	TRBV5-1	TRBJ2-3	TGCGCCAGCAGCTTGGCCCCCTTGGATACGCAGTATTTT	CASSLAPLDTQYF
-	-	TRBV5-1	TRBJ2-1	TGCGCCAGCAGCTTGGCCCCAAACCCTAACAATGAGCAGTTCTTC	CASSLAPNPNNEQFF
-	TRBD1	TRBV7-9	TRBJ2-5	TGTGCCAGCAGCGCTTTGACAGGGGCCCAAGAGACCCAGTACTTC	CASSALTGAQETQYF
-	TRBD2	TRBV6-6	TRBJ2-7	TGTGCCAGCACCCCCCCGGGTAGCGGGACCTACGAGCAGTACTTC	CASTPPGSGTYEQYF
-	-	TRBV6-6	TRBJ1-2	TGTGCCAGCAGTCACAGGGATGGCTACACCTTC	CASSHRDGYTF
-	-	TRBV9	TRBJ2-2	TGTGCCAGCAGCCCGAGGACGGGTACCGGGGAGCTGTTTTTT	CASSPRTGTGELFF
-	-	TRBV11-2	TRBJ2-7	TGTGCCAGCAGCCCTCTAGAGGATCGGGAGCAGTACTTC	CASSPLEDREQYF
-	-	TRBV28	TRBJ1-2	TGTGCCAGCAGGGAGGACGTCTATGGCTACACCTTC	CASREDVYGYTF
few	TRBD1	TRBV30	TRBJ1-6	TGTGCCTGGAGTAAGGGACAGGGAAATTCACCCCTCCACTTT	CAWSKGQGNSPLHF
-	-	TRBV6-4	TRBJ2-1	TGTGCCAGCAGTGACTCGCCGACGGAATACTACAATGAGCAGTTCTTC	CASSDSPTEYYNEQFF
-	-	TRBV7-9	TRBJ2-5	TGTGCCAGCAGCTTCCTCCAAGAGACCCAGTACTTC	CASSFLQETQYF
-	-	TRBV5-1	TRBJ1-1	TGCGCCAGCAGCTTACGGGGAGAGTTGAACACTGAAGCTTTCTTT	CASSLRGELNTEAFF
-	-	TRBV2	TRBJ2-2	TGTGCCAGCGTCGCCCGACCGGGGTTGGGCGGGGAGCTGTTTTTT	CASVARPGLGGELFF